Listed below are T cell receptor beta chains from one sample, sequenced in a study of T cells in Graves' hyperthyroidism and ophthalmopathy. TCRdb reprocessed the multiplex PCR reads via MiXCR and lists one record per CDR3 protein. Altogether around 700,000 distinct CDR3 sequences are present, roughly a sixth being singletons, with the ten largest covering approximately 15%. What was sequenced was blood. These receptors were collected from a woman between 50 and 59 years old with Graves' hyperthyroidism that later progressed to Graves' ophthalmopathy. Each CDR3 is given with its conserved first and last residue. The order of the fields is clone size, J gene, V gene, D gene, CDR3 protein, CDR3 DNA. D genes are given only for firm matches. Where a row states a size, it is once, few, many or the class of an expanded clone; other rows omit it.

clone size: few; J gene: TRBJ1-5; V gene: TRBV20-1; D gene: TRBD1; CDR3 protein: CSAQIGTVSNQPQHF; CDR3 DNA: TGCAGTGCCCAGATTGGGACAGTCAGCAATCAGCCCCAGCATTTT
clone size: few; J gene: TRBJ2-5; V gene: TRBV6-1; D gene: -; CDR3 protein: CASKAWVQETQYF; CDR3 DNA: TGTGCCAGCAAAGCGTGGGTACAAGAGACCCAGTACTTC
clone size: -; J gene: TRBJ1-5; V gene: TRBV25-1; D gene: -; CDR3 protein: CASSGVGVHAQPQHF; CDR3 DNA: TGTGCCAGCAGTGGGGTAGGGGTTCACGCTCAGCCCCAGCATTTT
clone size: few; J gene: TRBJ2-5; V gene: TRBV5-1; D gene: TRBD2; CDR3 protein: CASSLWNGGVETQYF; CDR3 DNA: TGCGCCAGCAGCTTGTGGAATGGGGGGGTCGAGACCCAGTACTTC
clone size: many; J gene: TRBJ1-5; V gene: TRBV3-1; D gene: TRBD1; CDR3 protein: CASSPTTGGNQPQHF; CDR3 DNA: TGTGCCAGCAGCCCCACGACAGGGGGCAATCAGCCCCAGCATTTT
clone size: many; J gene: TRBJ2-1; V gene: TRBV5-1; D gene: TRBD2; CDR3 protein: CASSLMGTSGVASYNEQFF; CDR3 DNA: TGCGCCAGCAGCCTCATGGGGACTAGCGGGGTGGCCTCCTACAATGAGCAGTTCTTC
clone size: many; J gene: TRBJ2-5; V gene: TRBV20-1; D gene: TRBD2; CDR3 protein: CSARGPSGGPRETQYF; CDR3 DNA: TGCAGTGCTAGAGGGCCTAGCGGGGGGCCCCGGGAGACCCAGTACTTC
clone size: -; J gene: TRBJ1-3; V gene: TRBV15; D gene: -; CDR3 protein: CATSSGSSGNTIYF; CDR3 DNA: TGTGCCACCAGCAGCGGGTCGTCGGGAAACACCATATATTTT
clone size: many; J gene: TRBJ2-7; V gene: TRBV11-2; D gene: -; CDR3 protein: CASSLDRQSYEQYF; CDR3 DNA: TGTGCCAGCAGCTTAGATCGTCAGTCCTACGAGCAGTACTTC
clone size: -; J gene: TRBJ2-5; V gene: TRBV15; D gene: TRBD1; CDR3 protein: CATSPQGMLETQYF; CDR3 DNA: TGTGCCACCAGCCCACAGGGGATGTTGGAGACCCAGTACTTC
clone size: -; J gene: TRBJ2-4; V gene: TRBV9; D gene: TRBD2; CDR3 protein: CASSPRPGLAENIQYF; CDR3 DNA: TGTGCCAGCAGCCCCCGTCCCGGACTAGCGGAAAACATTCAGTACTTC
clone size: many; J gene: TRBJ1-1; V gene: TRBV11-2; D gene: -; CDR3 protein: CASRPLWGMNTEAFF; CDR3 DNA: TGTGCCAGCAGGCCTCTTTGGGGGATGAACACTGAAGCTTTCTTT
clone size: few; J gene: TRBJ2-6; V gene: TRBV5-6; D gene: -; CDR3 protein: CASTRGADSGADVLTF; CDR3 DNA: TGTGCCAGCACCAGGGGGGCAGACTCTGGGGCCGACGTCCTGACTTTC
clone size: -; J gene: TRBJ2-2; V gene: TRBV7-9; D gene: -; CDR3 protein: CASSFLGQGSTGELFF; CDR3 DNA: TGTGCCAGCAGCTTCTTAGGGCAGGGGAGCACCGGGGAGCTGTTTTTT
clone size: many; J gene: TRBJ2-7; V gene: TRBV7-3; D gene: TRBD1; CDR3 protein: CASSPGDSRSYEQYF; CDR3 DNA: TGTGCCAGCAGCCCCGGGGACAGCAGAAGCTACGAGCAGTACTTC
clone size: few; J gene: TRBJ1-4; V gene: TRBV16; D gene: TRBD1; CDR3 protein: CASSRPSGQVNEKLFF; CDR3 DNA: TGTGCCAGCAGCCGACCCTCGGGACAGGTCAATGAAAAACTGTTTTTT
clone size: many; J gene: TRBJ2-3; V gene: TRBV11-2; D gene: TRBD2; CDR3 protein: CASSPLSGGGLHTQYF; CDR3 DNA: TGTGCCAGCAGCCCACTATCGGGGGGGGGCCTACATACGCAGTATTTT
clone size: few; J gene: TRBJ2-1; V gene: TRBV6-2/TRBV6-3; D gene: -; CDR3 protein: CASRKGTAAYNEQFF; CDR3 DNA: TGTGCCAGCAGAAAGGGGACCGCCGCCTACAATGAGCAGTTCTTC
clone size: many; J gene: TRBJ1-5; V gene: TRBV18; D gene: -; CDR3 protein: CASSLRKGDNQPQHF; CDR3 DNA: TGTGCCAGCTCACTTAGGAAGGGGGACAATCAGCCCCAGCATTTT
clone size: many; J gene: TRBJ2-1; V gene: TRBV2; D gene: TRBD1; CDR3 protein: CASSRDRHNEQFF; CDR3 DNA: TGTGCCAGCAGTAGGGACAGGCACAATGAGCAGTTCTTC
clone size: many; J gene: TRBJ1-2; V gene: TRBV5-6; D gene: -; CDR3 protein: CASSSDSVYGYTF; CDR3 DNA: TGTGCCAGCAGCTCGGACAGCGTTTATGGCTACACCTTC
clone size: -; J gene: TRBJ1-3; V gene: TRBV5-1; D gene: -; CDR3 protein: CASSSSGTLSGNTIYF; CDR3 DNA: TGCGCCAGCAGCTCTTCCGGGACGCTCTCTGGAAACACCATATATTTT